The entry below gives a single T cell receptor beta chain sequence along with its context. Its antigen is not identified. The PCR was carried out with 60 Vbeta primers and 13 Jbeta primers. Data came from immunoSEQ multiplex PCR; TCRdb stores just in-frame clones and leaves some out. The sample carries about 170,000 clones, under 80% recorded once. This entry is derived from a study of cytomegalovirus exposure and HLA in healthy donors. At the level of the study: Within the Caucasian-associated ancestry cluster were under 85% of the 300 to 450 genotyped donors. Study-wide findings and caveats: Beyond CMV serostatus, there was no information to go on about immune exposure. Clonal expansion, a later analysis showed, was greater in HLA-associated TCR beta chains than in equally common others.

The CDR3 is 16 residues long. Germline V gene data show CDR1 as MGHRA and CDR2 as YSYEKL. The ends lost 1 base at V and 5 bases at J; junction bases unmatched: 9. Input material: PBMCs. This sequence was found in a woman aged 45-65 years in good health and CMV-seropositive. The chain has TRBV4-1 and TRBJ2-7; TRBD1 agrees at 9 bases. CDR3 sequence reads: CASSQGGGTGWDEQYF. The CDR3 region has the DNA TGCGCCAGCAGCCAAGGGGGTGGGACAGGGTGGGACGAGCAGTACTTC.